This T cell receptor beta chain was profiled in a study of blood T cell repertoires in COVID-19 (dated by TCRdb to 2020 to 2022). About the full investigation: Samples covering the acute and convalescent phases of COVID-19 were provided by collaborators in the United States, Italy and Spain. The material from the prospective study consisted of cDNA or gDNA derived from T cells, B-cell-depleted T cells, or PBMCs. Samples were obtained from the ongoing ImmuneRACE study (first 160 participants) and from 1,200 or so subjects provided by 6 global collaborators. A de-identified subject ID, COVID-19 status, age in years and sex were almost always included in the sample metadata. Deeply sampled blood TCRbeta repertoires from subjects exposed to, actively infected with, or recovered from COVID-19 were included in the dataset. The repertoires were released in a freely available public database intended as a resource for research on the immune response to SARS-CoV-2. Where HLA class I and class II types were available, the types were taken from metadata supplied by the sample provider, not from assay-based typing. The paper as a whole reports these results and caveats: The quantity of clinical and demographic metadata differed by source and by participant and was supplied without curation.

The immunoSEQ Assay, a bias-controlled multiplex PCR, was used to amplify TCRbeta CDR3 regions from genomic DNA. As for the authors' bioinformatics: Nucleated cell counts per sample were estimated from amplification of reference gene primers within the assay. To quantify the absolute abundance of each unique TCRbeta CDR3 rearrangement, sequence reads were collapsed and filtered. Productive Simpson clonality was computed per sample as the square root of Simpson's diversity index over productive rearrangements. The immuneACCESS repertoire file appears here via TCRdb, limited to in-frame rearrangements. These files lack a portion of the clones; in checked studies, under half of the deficit traces to unresolved V genes, and the cause of the others is not known. That table furnishes V, J and clone size, whereas the DNA furnished D and trimming. The sample data list some 110,000 clones, and approximately 81% of these were observed just once. The ten largest clonotypes hold about 5.5% of the sample.

CDR1 is given as KGHSY and CDR2 as FQNENV, both from the germline V gene. Here V drops 1 base and J drops 0 bases, and the junction holds 3 bases not matched to any gene. The CDR3 numbers 17 residues from cysteine through phenylalanine. Only the CDR3 DNA stays, 51 bases, in frame from base 1. Notes on this clone: What this receptor recognizes is not known. Base qualities are not recorded, but no much larger clone differs from it by a single base.

One collaborating source in Seattle enrolled patients during active infection and followed them longitudinally through the course of disease. Collaborating institutions collected whole blood in K2EDTA tubes following their own protocols. For TCRbeta analysis, collaborator samples were shipped as frozen whole blood, as isolated PBMCs, or as DNA extracted from either sample type. Recombination joined TRBV16 with TRBJ1-1; 12 middle bases align to TRBD1. Source material: peripheral blood. The receptor's source is a man at least 80 years old with COVID-19, enrolled during active disease. The bases read TGTGCCAGCAGCCAATGGGGACAGGGGGCAATGAACACTGAAGCTTTCTTT. It translates as CASSQWGQGAMNTEAFF.